This T cell receptor beta chain was found in a study of T cell responses to AZD1222 COVID-19 vaccine. Study at large: The study pooled second doses at about 4 or about 12 weeks.

To note about this clone: Its matching antigen is unknown.

The CDR3 sequence is 16 residues long. CDR1 SGHRS and CDR2 YFSETQ come from the germline V gene. J was trimmed by 4 bases and V by 3 bases; bases with no gene match: 9. Only in-frame clones appear in the TCRdb table, and some are missing; sequencing was by immunoSEQ multiplex PCR. The sample consists of 150,000 or so clones, around 90% of them appearing once. Findings of the study overall: Within unmutated variant regions lay the reported targets of nearly half of spike-specific TCRs. White British donors predominated, females outnumbered males, and clonal diversity was possibly underestimated. Two AZD1222 administrations were followed by greater Spike-specific TCR breadth and depth.

The source was peripheral blood, collected on day 0 of AZD1222 vaccination. The chain has TRBV5-1 and TRBJ2-3; TRBD2 agrees at 9 bases. The receptor's source is an adult in good health. The DNA of the CDR3 is TGCGCCAGCAGCTATGGGGCGGGGGGGCCTGCAGATACGCAGTATTTT. This gives the protein CASSYGAGGPADTQYF.